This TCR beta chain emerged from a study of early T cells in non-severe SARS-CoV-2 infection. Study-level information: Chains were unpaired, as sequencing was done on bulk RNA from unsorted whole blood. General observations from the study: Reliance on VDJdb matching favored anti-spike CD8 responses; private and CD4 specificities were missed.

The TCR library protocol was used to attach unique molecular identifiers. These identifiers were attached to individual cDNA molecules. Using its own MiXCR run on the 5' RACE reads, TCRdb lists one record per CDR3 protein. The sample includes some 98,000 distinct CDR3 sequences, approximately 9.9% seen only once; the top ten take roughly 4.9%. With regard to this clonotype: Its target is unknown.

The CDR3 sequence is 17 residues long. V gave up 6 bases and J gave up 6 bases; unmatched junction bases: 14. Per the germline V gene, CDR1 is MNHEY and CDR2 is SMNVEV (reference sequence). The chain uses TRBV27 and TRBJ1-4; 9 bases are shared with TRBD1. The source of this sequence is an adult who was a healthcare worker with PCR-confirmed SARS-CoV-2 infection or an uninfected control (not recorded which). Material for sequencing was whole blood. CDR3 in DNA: TGTGCCAGCAGCCCACAAACCCCGGGACAGGGCTATGAAAAACTGTTTTTT. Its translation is CASSPQTPGQGYEKLFF. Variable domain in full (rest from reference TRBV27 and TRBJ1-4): EAQVTQNPRYLITVTGKKLTVTCSQNMNHEYMSWYRQDPGLGLRQIYYSMNVEVTDKGDVPEGYKVSRKEKRNFPLILESPSPNQTSLYFCASSPQTPGQGYEKLFFGSGTQLSVL.